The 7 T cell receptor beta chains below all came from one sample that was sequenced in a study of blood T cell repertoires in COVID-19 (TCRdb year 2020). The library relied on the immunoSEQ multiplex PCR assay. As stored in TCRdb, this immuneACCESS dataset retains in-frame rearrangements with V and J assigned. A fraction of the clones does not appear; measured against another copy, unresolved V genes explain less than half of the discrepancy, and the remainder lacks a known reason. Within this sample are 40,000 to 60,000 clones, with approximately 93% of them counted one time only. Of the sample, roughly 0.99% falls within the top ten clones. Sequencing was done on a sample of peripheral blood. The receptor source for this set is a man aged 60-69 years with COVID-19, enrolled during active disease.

The CDR3 nucleotides are TGTGCCAGCAGCCCCTTCAACCCGGTAGCTTTCTTT. It translates to CASSPFNPVAFF. The chain has TRBV13 and TRBJ1-1; D call uncertain. CDR1 PRHDT and CDR2 FYEKMQ come from the germline V gene (reference sequence). Deletions cut 5 bases from V and 10 bases from J, with 14 bases between. The CDR3 has 12 amino acids. Looking up the rest from reference TRBV13 and TRBJ1-1 gives the full variable domain: AAGVIQSPRHLIKEKRETATLKCYPIPRHDTVYWYQQGPGQDPQFLISFYEKMQSDKGSIPDRFSAQQFSDYHSELNMSSLELGDSALYFCASSPFNPVAFFGQGTRLTVV.

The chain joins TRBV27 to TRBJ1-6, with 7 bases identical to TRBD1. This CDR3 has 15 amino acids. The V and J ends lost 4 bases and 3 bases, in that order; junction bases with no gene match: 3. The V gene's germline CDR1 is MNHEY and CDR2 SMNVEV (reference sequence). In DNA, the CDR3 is TGTGCCAGCAGTTCCACAGGGGTCTATAATTCACCCCTCCACTTT. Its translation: CASSSTGVYNSPLHF.

The CDR3 DNA sequence: TGTGCCAGCAGCTTGCGAGGGGGGGACTACAATGAGCAGTTCTTC. This encodes CASSLRGGDYNEQFF. The gene calls are TRBV7-9 and TRBJ2-1, with a possible D match to TRBD2 (7 bases). Germline V gene data show CDR1 as SEHNR and CDR2 as FQNEAQ (reference sequence). V was clipped by 3 bases and J by 3 bases, with 12 bases between them. The CDR3 covers 15 residues. Drawing the rest from reference TRBV7-9 and TRBJ2-1, the complete variable domain is DTGVSQNPRHKITKRGQNVTFRCDPISEHNRLYWYRQTLGQGPEFLTYFQNEAQLEKSRLLSDRFSAERPKGSFSTLEIQRTEQGDSAMYLCASSLRGGDYNEQFFGPGTRLTVL.

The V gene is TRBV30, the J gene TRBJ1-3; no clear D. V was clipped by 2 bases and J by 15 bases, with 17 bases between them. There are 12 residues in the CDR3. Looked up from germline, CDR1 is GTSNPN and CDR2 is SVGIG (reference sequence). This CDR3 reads CAWSRGGTLEYF. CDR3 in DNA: TGTGCCTGGAGTAGAGGCGGTACCCTTGAATATTTT.

Here the CDR3 DNA reads TGTGCCAGCAACGGACAGGGGGTGGCTGGCAATCAGCCCCAGCATTTT. This sequence encodes CASNGQGVAGNQPQHF. The V gene is TRBV2, the J gene TRBJ1-5; 10 bases fit TRBD1. Unmatched junction bases numbered 8, after V lost 7 bases and J lost 2 bases. CDR1 is SNHLY, CDR2 FYNNEI, per germline. The CDR3 covers 16 residues. Full variable domain (remainder filled in from reference TRBV2 and TRBJ1-5): EPEVTQTPSHQVTQMGQEVILRCVPISNHLYFYWYRQILGQKVEFLVSFYNNEISEKSEIFDDQFSVERPDGSNFTLKIRSTKLEDSAMYFCASNGQGVAGNQPQHFGDGTRLSIL.

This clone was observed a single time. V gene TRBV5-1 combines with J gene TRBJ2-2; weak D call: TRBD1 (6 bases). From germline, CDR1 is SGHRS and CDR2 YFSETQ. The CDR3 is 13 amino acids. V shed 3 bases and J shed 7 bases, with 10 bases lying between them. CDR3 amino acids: CASSSAQGGELFF. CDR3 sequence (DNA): TGCGCCAGCAGCTCAGCACAGGGCGGGGAGCTGTTTTTT. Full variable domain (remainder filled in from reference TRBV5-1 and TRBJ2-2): KAGVTQTPRYLIKTRGQQVTLSCSPISGHRSVSWYQQTPGQGLQFLFEYFSETQRNKGNFPGRFSGRQFSNSRSEMNVSTLELGDSALYLCASSSAQGGELFFGEGSRLTVL.

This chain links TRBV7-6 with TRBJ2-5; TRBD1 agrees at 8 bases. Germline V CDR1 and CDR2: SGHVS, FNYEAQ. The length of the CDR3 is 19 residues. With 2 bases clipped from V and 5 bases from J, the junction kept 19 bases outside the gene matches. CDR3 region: CASSLRAPGQGRSGETQYF. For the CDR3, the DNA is TGTGCCAGCAGCTTAAGGGCCCCCGGACAGGGCCGGAGCGGCGAGACCCAGTACTTC.